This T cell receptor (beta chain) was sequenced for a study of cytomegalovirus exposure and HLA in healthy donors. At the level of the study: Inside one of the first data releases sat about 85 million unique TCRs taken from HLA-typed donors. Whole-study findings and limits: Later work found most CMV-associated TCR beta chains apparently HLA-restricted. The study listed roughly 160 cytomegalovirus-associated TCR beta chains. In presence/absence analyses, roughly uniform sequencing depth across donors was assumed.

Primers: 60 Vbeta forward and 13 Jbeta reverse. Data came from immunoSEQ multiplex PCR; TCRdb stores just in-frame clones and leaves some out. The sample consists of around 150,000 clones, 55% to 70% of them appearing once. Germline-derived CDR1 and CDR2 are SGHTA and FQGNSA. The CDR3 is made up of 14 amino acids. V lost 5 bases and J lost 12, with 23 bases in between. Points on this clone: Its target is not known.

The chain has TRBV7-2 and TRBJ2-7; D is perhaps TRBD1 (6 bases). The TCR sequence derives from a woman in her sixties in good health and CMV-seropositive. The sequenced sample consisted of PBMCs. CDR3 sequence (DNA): TGTGCCAGCAGCACCGGTCCCGGGACAAGACTGGCGTACTTC. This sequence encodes CASSTGPGTRLAYF.